The clone carrying this T cell receptor (beta chain) was counted ten times or more. What it binds is not known. TCRdb processed the 5' RACE reads anew with MiXCR; each CDR3 protein has one entry. The data contain around 63,000 distinct CDR3 sequences, less than 8.5% of them singletons. This entry belongs to a study of T cells after yellow fever vaccination. Study background: Fractions containing few cells were prepared with SMART-Seq v4 Ultra Low Input. Study results and caveats: Some clonotypes, a small share, were shared between CD4 and CD8 compartments. A large majority of primary-vaccination clones showed up again after the booster (just under 97% CD4, about 90% CD8).

V lost 2 bases and J lost 6; bases outside the gene matches: 2. The germline V gene has CDR1 GTSNPN and CDR2 SVGIG (reference sequence). The length of the CDR3 is 13 residues. This clonotype originated in a man under 40 who received the YFV17D yellow fever vaccine. V is TRBV30 and J is TRBJ2-2, with 8 bases identical to TRBD1. The specimen was CD8+ T cells sorted from PBMCs, collected 15 days after the yellow fever booster vaccination. As DNA, the CDR3 is TGTGCCTGGAGTACAGGGGGGTCCGGGGAGCTGTTTTTT. Amino acid sequence: CAWSTGGSGELFF.